Presented here are 8 T cell receptor beta chains from one specimen sequenced in a study of T cells expressing NK-cell markers. With the 5' RACE reads reprocessed, TCRdb shows one record per CDR3 protein and no DNA. In total, the table holds about 120,000 distinct CDR3 sequences. Sequenced: blood T cells: a sorted CD56 or NKG2C T cell subset, CD4+ or CD8+ T cells, or bulk PBMC T cells (not recorded which). All receptors derive from a woman aged 18 to 75 in good health.

The V gene is TRBV10-3, the J gene TRBJ2-5; TCRdb's assignment of TRBD2 cannot be checked, as there is no DNA. The CDR3 is made up of 17 amino acids. Germline values: CDR1 ENHRY, CDR2 SYGVKD. Here the CDR3 reads CAISESGTSGHQETQYF.

The J gene is TRBJ1-2, the V gene TRBV6-1; as DNA is missing, the TRBD1 call by TCRdb cannot be tested. The CDR3 length is 14 residues. Germline CDR1 and CDR2: MNHNS and SASEGT. The CDR3: CASRPGQGPYGYTF.

The chain recombines TRBV5-1 with TRBJ1-1; TCRdb's assignment of TRBD1 cannot be checked, as there is no DNA. CDR1 SGHRS and CDR2 YFSETQ come from the germline V gene. The CDR3 length is 15 residues. The CDR3 sequence: CASSLVWAGNTEAFF.

The chain has TRBV27 and TRBJ1-2; TCRdb gives TRBD1 as the D gene, but with no DNA this cannot be confirmed. From germline, CDR1 is MNHEY and CDR2 SMNVEV (reference sequence). The CDR3 is 15 residues long. CDR3 residues: CASSPGPTVNYGYTF.

V gene TRBV28 combines with J gene TRBJ2-1; TCRdb calls TRBD2, which cannot be checked without DNA. The CDR3 runs to 16 residues. The V gene's germline CDR1 is MDHEN and CDR2 SYDVKM. CDR3 sequence reads: CASSPSSGSWRNEQFF.

The rearrangement uses TRBV24-1 and TRBJ2-6; with no DNA, the TCRdb D assignment of TRBD1 cannot be verified. This CDR3 is 20 amino acids long. The germline V gene encodes CDR1 KGHDR and CDR2 SFDVKD. This CDR3 is CATSDFSRTGPNSGANVLTF.

V gene TRBV12-3 or TRBV12-4 combines with J gene TRBJ1-6; TCRdb outputs TRBD1, but without DNA this stays unchecked. The CDR3 is 14 amino acids. The CDR3 reads CASSLAGGNSPLHF.

The chain joins TRBV28 to TRBJ2-7. Germline CDR1 MDHEN, CDR2 SYDVKM. The CDR3 contains 15 residues. CDR3 region: CASSLLGGVSYEQYF.